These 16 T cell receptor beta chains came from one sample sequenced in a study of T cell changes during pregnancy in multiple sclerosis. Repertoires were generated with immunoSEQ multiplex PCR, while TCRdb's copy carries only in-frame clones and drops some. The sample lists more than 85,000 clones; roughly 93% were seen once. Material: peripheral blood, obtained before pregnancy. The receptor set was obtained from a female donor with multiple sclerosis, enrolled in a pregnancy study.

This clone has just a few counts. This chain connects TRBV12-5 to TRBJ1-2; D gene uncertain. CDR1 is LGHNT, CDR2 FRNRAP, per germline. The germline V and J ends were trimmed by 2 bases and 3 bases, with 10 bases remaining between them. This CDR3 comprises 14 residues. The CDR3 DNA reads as TGTGCTAGTGGTTTGCCATTCGGAGACTATGGCTACACCTTC. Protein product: CASGLPFGDYGYTF. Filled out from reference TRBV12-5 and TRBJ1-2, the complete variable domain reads DARVTQTPRHKVTEMGQEVTMRCQPILGHNTVFWYRQTMMQGLELLAYFRNRAPLDDSGMPKDRFSAEMPDATLATLKIQPSEPRDSAVYFCASGLPFGDYGYTFGSGTRLTVV.

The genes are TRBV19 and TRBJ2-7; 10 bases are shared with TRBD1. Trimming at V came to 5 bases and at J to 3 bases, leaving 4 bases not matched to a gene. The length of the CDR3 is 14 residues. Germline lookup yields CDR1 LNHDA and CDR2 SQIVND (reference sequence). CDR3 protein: CASSPGTGVYEQYF. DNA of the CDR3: TGTGCCAGTAGTCCCGGGACAGGGGTCTACGAGCAGTACTTC. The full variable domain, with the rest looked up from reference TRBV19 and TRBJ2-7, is DGGITQSPKYLFRKEGQNVTLSCEQNLNHDAMYWYRQDPGQGLRLIYYSQIVNDFQKGDIAEGYSVSREKKESFPLTVTSAQKNPTAFYLCASSPGTGVYEQYFGPGTRLTVT.

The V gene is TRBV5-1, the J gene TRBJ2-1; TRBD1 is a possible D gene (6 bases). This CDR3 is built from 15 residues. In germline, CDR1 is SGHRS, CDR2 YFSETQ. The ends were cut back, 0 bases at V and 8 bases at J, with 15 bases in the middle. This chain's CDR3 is CASSLAGSPGDEQFF. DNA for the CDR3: TGCGCCAGCAGCTTGGCCGGGTCTCCAGGGGATGAGCAGTTCTTC.

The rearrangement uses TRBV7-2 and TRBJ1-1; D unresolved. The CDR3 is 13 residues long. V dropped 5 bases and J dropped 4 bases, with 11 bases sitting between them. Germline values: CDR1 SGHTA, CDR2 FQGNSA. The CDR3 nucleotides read TGTGCCAGCAGCCCCCACGGGTCCACTGAAGCTTTCTTT. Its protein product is CASSPHGSTEAFF.

The CDR3 spells CASSTPQGVVYF. The CDR3 DNA reads as TGTGCCAGTAGTACTCCACAGGGGGTGGTTTACTTC. The chain uses TRBV19 and TRBJ2-7, with TRBD1 identical over 8 bases. Germline CDR1 is LNHDA and CDR2 is SQIVND (reference sequence). V gave up 4 bases and J gave up 13 bases; unmatched junction bases: 9. This CDR3 has 12 residues.

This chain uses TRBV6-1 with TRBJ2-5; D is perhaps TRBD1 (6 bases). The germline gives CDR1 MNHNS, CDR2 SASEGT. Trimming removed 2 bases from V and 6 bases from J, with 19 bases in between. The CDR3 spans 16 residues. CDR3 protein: CASSEYEGRQAQTQYF. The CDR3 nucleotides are TGTGCCAGCAGTGAATACGAGGGCCGACAGGCTCAGACCCAGTACTTC.

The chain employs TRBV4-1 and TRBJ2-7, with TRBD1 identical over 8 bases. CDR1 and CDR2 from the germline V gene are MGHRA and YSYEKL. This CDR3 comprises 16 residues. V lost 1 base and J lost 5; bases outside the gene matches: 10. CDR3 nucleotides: TGCGCCAGCAGCCAAGTCTTCCGGGACAGGCGCGACGAGCAGTACTTC. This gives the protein CASSQVFRDRRDEQYF.

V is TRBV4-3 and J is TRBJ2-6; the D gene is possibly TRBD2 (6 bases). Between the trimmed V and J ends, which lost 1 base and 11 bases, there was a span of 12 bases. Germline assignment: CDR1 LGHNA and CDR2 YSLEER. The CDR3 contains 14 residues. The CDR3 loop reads CASSQVWGDHVLTF. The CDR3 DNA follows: TGCGCCAGCAGCCAAGTATGGGGGGATCACGTCCTGACTTTC.

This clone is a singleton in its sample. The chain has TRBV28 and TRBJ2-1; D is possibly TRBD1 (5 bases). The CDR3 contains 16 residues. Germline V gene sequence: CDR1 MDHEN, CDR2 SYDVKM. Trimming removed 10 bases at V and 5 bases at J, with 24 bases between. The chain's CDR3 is CANPKTPNRTDNEQFF. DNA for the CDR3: TGTGCCAACCCCAAAACTCCGAACAGGACGGACAATGAGCAGTTCTTC.

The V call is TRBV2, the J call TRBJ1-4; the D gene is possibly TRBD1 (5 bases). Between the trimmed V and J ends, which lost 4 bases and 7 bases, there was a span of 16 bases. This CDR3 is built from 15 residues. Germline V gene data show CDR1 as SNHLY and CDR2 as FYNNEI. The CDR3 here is CASSAGSGVIEKLFF. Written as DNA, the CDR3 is TGTGCCAGCAGTGCAGGGTCGGGAGTTATTGAAAAACTGTTTTTT. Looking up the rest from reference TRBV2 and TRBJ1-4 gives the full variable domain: EPEVTQTPSHQVTQMGQEVILRCVPISNHLYFYWYRQILGQKVEFLVSFYNNEISEKSEIFDDQFSVERPDGSNFTLKIRSTKLEDSAMYFCASSAGSGVIEKLFFGSGTQLSVL.

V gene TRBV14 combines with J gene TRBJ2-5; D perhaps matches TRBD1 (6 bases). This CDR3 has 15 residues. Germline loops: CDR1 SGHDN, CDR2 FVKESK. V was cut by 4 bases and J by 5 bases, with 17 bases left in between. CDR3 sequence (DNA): TGTGCCAGCAGCCCGGTTCCAGGGGCCTGGGAGACCCAGTACTTC. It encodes CASSPVPGAWETQYF.

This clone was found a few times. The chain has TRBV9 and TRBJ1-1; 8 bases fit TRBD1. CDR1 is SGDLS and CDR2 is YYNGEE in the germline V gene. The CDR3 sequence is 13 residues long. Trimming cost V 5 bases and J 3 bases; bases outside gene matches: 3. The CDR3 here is CASSTTGDTEAFF. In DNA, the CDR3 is TGTGCCAGCAGTACGACAGGGGACACTGAAGCTTTCTTT.

The CDR3 protein is CASSLREGYEQYF. For the CDR3, the DNA is TGCGCCAGCAGCTTGCGGGAGGGCTACGAGCAGTACTTC. The rearrangement links TRBV5-1 to TRBJ2-7; TRBD2 agrees at 8 bases. There are 13 residues in the CDR3. Looked up from germline, CDR1 is SGHRS and CDR2 is YFSETQ. The V segment lost 1 base and the J segment 3 bases; nucleotides outside the gene matches: 0.

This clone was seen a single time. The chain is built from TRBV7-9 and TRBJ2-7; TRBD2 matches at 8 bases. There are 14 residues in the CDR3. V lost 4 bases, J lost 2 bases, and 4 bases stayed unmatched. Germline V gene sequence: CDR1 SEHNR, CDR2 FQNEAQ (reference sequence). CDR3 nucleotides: TGTGCCAGCAGCTCTAGCGGGCCACCCTACGAGCAGTACTTC. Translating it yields CASSSSGPPYEQYF.

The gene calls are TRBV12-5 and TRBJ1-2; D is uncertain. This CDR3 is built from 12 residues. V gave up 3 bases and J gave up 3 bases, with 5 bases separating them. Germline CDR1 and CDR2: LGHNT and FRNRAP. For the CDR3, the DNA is TGTGCTAGTGGTTTCCGGGACTATGGCTACACCTTC. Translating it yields CASGFRDYGYTF.

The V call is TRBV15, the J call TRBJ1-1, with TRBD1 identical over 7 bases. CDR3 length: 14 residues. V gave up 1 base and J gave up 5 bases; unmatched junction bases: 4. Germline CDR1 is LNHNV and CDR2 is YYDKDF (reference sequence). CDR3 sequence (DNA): TGTGCCACCAGCAGAGGACAGGGCCGGACTGAAGCTTTCTTT. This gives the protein CATSRGQGRTEAFF.